The source of this T cell receptor beta chain is a study of T cell changes during pregnancy in multiple sclerosis. Some clones are missing from TCRdb's copy, which holds only in-frame ones; the method was immunoSEQ multiplex PCR. Of about 83,000 clones detected, roughly nine tenths appear once; the ten largest clones hold around 3.3%. This clone was recorded only once. The CDR3 totals 13 residues. The source of this sequence is a female donor in good health, serving as a control in a pregnancy study. Some clones in this sample may be carry-over from other donors' samples. The starting material was PBMCs, obtained in the first trimester of pregnancy. This chain joins TRBV1 and TRBJ1-2; no check of the table's D call, TRBD1, against the DNA was made. TRBV1 is a pseudogene. CDR3 protein: CTSSQDREYGYTF. The CDR3, as DNA: TGCACCAGCAGCCAAGACAGGGAATATGGCTACACCTTC.